The T cell receptor (beta chain) described here comes from a study of T cells in Graves' hyperthyroidism and ophthalmopathy. Clinical symptoms, serum thyroxine, TRAb, thyroid ultrasound and orbital computed tomography established diagnosis. The PBMCs were sourced from fresh peripheral blood (10 ml). Amplified TCR beta CDR3 regions derived from RNA transcripts. The study used the HTBI primer set for a first-round RT-PCR of the TCR CDR3. In TCRdb, the multiplex PCR reads were re-called with MiXCR into one record per CDR3 protein. The sample includes approximately 630,000 distinct CDR3 sequences, around 16% of them seen just once. Study-wide results and limits: Most thyroid clonotypes with frequency above 0.001 were detected in blood. In simple terms, a model built on 13 V-J features told ophthalmopathy apart from stable hyperthyroidism.

This clonotype showed up many times. What it recognizes is unknown. The trim removed 4 bases at V and 0 bases at J, leaving 3 bases unmatched. CDR1 ENHRY and CDR2 SYGVKD come from the germline V gene. The CDR3 totals 14 residues. The source is a woman in her twenties or thirties with Graves' hyperthyroidism. Input material: blood. The V and J genes are TRBV10-3 and TRBJ2-7; 7 bases are shared with TRBD1. This CDR3 reads CAISAGTVSYEQYF. DNA of the CDR3: TGTGCCATCAGTGCGGGGACAGTCTCCTACGAGCAGTACTTC.